Presented here are 13 T cell receptor beta chains from one specimen sequenced in a study of T-cell memory formation after mild COVID-19 (dated by TCRdb to the early 2020s). Libraries were made using 5' RACE. Sequencing was performed on an Illumina NovaSeq 6000. TCRdb cleaned the public reads at Q25 with fastp, built clones with MiXCR and kept in-frame beta chains. Each entry merges the rows of one CDR3 protein and shows their most common DNA and genes. This sample gives approximately 580,000 distinct CDR3 sequences in total; approximately 20% of them show up just once. The ten largest clones take up under 15% of the sample. Sequences were obtained from PBMCs or a T cell subset sorted from them (not recorded which). The receptors shown here come from an adult woman who had mild COVID-19 (a few samples of this study predate the infection). The sample titles of this study are shuffled in the database, so cell type and time point are left out; the donor was told from shared clones.

This clonotype turned up a few times. The chain carries TRBV7-9 and TRBJ2-5; unclear D gene. Trimming took 1 base from V and 0 from J, leaving 3 bases between them. Germline V CDR1 and CDR2: SEHNR, FQNEAQ (reference sequence). CDR3 length: 13 amino acids. The CDR3 DNA is TGTGCCAGCAGCTTAGACAACCAAGAGACCCAGTACTTC. Amino acid sequence: CASSLDNQETQYF.

This clonotype was detected a few times. The chain recombines TRBV7-9 with TRBJ1-3; perhaps TRBD1 as D (5 bases). V was clipped by 2 bases and J by 0 bases, with 8 bases between them. The CDR3 totals 15 residues. Per germline, CDR1 SEHNR and CDR2 FQNEAQ (reference sequence). This CDR3 reads CASSLPGTSGNTIYF. CDR3 nucleotide sequence: TGTGCCAGCAGCTTACCCGGGACCTCTGGAAACACCATATATTTT.

The gene calls are TRBV4-1 and TRBJ2-5; unclear D gene. CDR3 length: 13 amino acids. The germline CDR1 and CDR2 sequences are MGHRA and YSYEKL. V was shortened by 5 bases and J by 5 bases, with 12 bases between the two germline ends. Here the CDR3 reads CASSAGRWETQYF. CDR3 sequence (DNA): TGCGCCAGCAGCGCCGGTCGCTGGGAGACCCAGTACTTC.

This clonotype was detected a few times. V and J are TRBV30 and TRBJ1-2, with a possible D match to TRBD1 (6 bases). CDR1 is GTSNPN, CDR2 SVGIG, per germline (reference sequence). The CDR3 consists of 15 residues. Trimming pared 1 base from V and 4 bases from J, leaving 16 bases between. The CDR3 sequence is CAWSARSGHRYGYTF. In DNA, the CDR3 is TGTGCCTGGAGTGCCCGGTCGGGACACCGCTATGGCTACACCTTC.

This clonotype was counted only a few times. The V gene is TRBV20-1, the J gene TRBJ2-7; 9 bases are shared with TRBD2. The V segment lost 5 bases and the J segment 0 bases; nucleotides outside the gene matches: 5. CDR3 size: 14 residues. Per germline, CDR1 DFQATT and CDR2 SNEGSKA (reference sequence). This CDR3 reads CSAELAGRSYEQYF. The CDR3 DNA sequence: TGCAGTGCTGAACTAGCGGGTCGCTCCTACGAGCAGTACTTC.

The chain employs TRBV9 and TRBJ2-5; D unclear. In germline, CDR1 is SGDLS, CDR2 YYNGEE. This CDR3 is 14 amino acids long. Trimming cost V 4 bases and J 0 bases, with 10 bases left between them. In DNA form, the CDR3 reads TGTGCCAGCAGCACCCGACCGTACCAAGAGACCCAGTACTTC. This translates into CASSTRPYQETQYF.

The chain recombines TRBV7-3 with TRBJ2-1; D ambiguous. Looked up from germline, CDR1 is SGHTA and CDR2 is FQGTGA. V gave up 5 bases and J gave up 5 bases, with 16 bases separating them. There are 15 residues in the CDR3. CDR3 loop: CASSPNGQAHNEQFF. The CDR3 DNA reads TGTGCCAGCAGCCCAAACGGGCAGGCCCACAATGAGCAGTTCTTC.

The chain joins TRBV7-9 to TRBJ2-5; weak D call: TRBD1 (5 bases). Trimming shortened V by 4 bases and J by 2 bases, and 11 bases separated the two germline ends. The germline V gene has CDR1 SEHNR and CDR2 FQNEAQ (reference sequence). This CDR3 comprises 14 residues. CDR3 loop: CASSSTEWQETQYF. The CDR3, as DNA: TGTGCCAGCAGCTCGACAGAGTGGCAAGAGACCCAGTACTTC.

The rearrangement links TRBV4-2 to TRBJ1-2; D is ambiguous. CDR1 LGHNA and CDR2 YNFKEQ come from the germline V gene. V lost 0 bases and J lost 11, with 10 bases in between. The CDR3 loop spans 12 amino acids. CDR3 in amino acids: CASSQDFGGYTF. CDR3 nucleotides: TGTGCCAGCAGCCAAGATTTTGGCGGATACACCTTC.

This clonotype was observed a few times. The rearrangement joins TRBV3-1 to TRBJ2-3, with D unclear. Deletions cut 0 bases from V and 4 bases from J, with 11 bases between. The CDR3 contains 15 residues. The germline CDR1 and CDR2 sequences are LGHDT and YNNKEL (reference sequence). The CDR3 reads CASSQDPTVADTQYF. The CDR3 bases are TGTGCCAGCAGCCAAGACCCGACGGTGGCAGATACGCAGTATTTT.

This clonotype occurred a few times. The CDR3: CASRSGGDYGYTF. The CDR3 DNA follows: TGTGCCAGCAGGTCGGGTGGGGACTATGGCTACACCTTC. The V call is TRBV7-2, the J call TRBJ1-2; D is unresolved. V was cut by 6 bases and J by 3 bases, with 11 bases left in between. CDR1 is SGHTA and CDR2 is FQGNSA in the germline V gene. The CDR3 totals 13 residues.

V and J are TRBV3-1 and TRBJ1-4; D may be TRBD1 (6 bases). The V gene lost 2 bases and the J gene lost 8 bases, with 18 bases spanning the gap. Germline V CDR1 and CDR2: LGHDT, YNNKEL (reference sequence). The CDR3 spans 16 residues. The CDR3 region is CASSQRPPGQREKLFF. The DNA for the CDR3 is TGTGCCAGCAGCCAACGGCCGCCGGGACAACGGGAAAAACTGTTTTTT.

In its sample, this clonotype was seen a few times. The chain employs TRBV11-1 and TRBJ2-1, with D perhaps assigned TRBD1 or TRBD2 (5 bases each). CDR3 length equals 15 residues. Germline V gives CDR1 SGHAT, CDR2 FQDESV (reference sequence). Trimming shortened V by 3 bases and J by 6 bases, and 15 bases separated the two germline ends. This chain's CDR3 is CASSFGDRTGNEQFF. In DNA, the CDR3 is TGTGCCAGCAGCTTCGGGGACCGAACGGGCAATGAGCAGTTCTTC.